What follows is one T cell receptor (beta chain) and its context. Its antigen is still unknown. Germline CDR1 and CDR2: SGDLS and YYNGEE. Deletions cut 7 bases from V and 0 bases from J, with 15 bases between. The CDR3 runs to 15 residues. This sample was included in a study of cytomegalovirus exposure and HLA in healthy donors. Overall study findings and caveats: Overall, around 160 TCR beta chains were annotated as cytomegalovirus-associated. With high specificity and sensitivity, the classifier reportedly diagnosed cytomegalovirus status.

The method was immunoSEQ multiplex PCR; TCRdb's version includes in-frame clones alone and lacks a portion of them. The table has 150,000 to 200,000 clones, about 83% seen once. Among the roughly 120 subjects of the validation cohort, separate from the approximately 700-subject first cohort, were the donors. This receptor was identified in a woman aged 18-35 years in good health and CMV-seronegative. V and J are TRBV9 and TRBJ2-3; D is perhaps TRBD2 (7 bases). Sequenced: PBMCs. The CDR3 nucleotides read TGTGCCAGCGATCCGGCGGGGGCAAGCACAGATACGCAGTATTTT. Amino acids: CASDPAGASTDTQYF.